This TCR beta chain appears in the sequencing data of a study of shared clonotypes between healthy human individuals. Overall study results and limits: Sorted-subset sequencing, rarefaction showed, was incomplete despite large depth.

A note on this clone: Its antigen is not known.

This CDR3 has 16 amino acids. CDR1 SEHNR and CDR2 FQNEAQ come from the germline V gene (reference sequence). Trimming left V 1 base short and J 2 bases short, with 11 bases between. Cells designated naive CD8 were CD45RO-negative and were positively selected for CCR7, with terminally differentiated effector memory CD45RA+ cells excluded. Method: immunoSEQ multiplex PCR; TCRdb's copy keeps in-frame clones and lacks some. The sample yields about 600,000 clones, 95% to 98% seen once. The chain joins TRBV7-9 to TRBJ1-4; D is perhaps TRBD1 (5 bases). The source of this sequence is a man in his thirties or forties in good health. Sequencing was carried out using naive CD8+ T cells sorted from blood. The CDR3 reads CASSLGPGTTNEKLFF. The CDR3 coding sequence is TGTGCCAGCAGCTTAGGTCCGGGGACTACTAATGAAAAACTGTTTTTT.